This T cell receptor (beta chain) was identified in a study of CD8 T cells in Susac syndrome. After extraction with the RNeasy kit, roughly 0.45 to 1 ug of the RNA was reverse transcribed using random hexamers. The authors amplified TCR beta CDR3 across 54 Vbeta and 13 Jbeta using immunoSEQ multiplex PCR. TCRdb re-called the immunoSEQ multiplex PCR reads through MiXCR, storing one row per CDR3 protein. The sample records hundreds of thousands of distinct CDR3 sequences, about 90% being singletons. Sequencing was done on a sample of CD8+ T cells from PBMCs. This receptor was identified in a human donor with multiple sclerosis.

CDR3 coding DNA: TGTGCCAGCAGCTTAGCGGGACACGCCCCGGGTGGCTACACCTTC. This translates into CASSLAGHAPGGYTF. V is TRBV7-9 and J is TRBJ1-2, with a weak D call TRBD1 (6 bases). The CDR3 totals 15 residues. CDR1 and CDR2 from the germline V gene are SEHNR and FQNEAQ (reference sequence). Trimming stripped 0 bases from V and 7 bases from J, with 15 bases between.